These T cell receptor beta chains were read from a single sample in a study of PD-1 blockade in mismatch repair-deficient tumors. TCRdb's copy holds only in-frame clones and misses some; the assay was immunoSEQ multiplex PCR. The data contain around 68,000 clones, around 73% of them singletons. Specimen: peripheral blood, collected 2 weeks after starting pembrolizumab. The receptors were sampled from an adult with mismatch repair-deficient cancer. CDR3s include the opening cysteine and the closing phenylalanine or tryptophan. A D gene is named only where the DNA matches it firmly. Clone size is not always given. Where it is, it says once, few, many or a class for expanded clones.

NA | TRBJ1-1 | 18 | TRBD1 | TRBV18 | CASSSRTWDRRPNTEAFF | TGTGCCAGCTCCTCTCGAACATGGGACAGGAGACCGAACACTGAAGCTTTCTTT
few | TRBJ2-2 | 13 | NA | TRBV9 | CASSVADSGELFF | TGTGCCAGCAGCGTAGCTGACAGCGGGGAGCTGTTTTTT
NA | TRBJ2-1 | 15 | NA | TRBV2 | CASSDIRGSYNEQFF | TGTGCCAGCAGTGATATCAGGGGCTCCTACAATGAGCAGTTCTTC
once | TRBJ1-5 | 15 | NA | TRBV18 | CASSPVAGSNQPQHF | TGTGCCAGCTCACCGGTAGCAGGTAGCAATCAGCCCCAGCATTTT
NA | TRBJ2-7 | 14 | NA | TRBV10-2 | CASSEDTTYYEQYF | TGCGCCAGCAGTGAGGACACAACTTACTACGAGCAGTACTTC
NA | TRBJ1-1 | 13 | NA | TRBV9 | CASSVGTGTEAFF | TGTGCCAGCAGCGTAGGGACGGGAACTGAAGCTTTCTTT
NA | TRBJ2-3 | 14 | NA | TRBV6-5 | CASSSGRAADTQYF | TGTGCCAGCAGTTCAGGCAGGGCCGCAGATACGCAGTATTTT
NA | TRBJ1-4 | 13 | NA | TRBV5-5 | CASSLGGDEKLFF | TGTGCCAGCAGCTTGGGAGGGGATGAAAAACTGTTTTTT
NA | TRBJ1-5 | 15 | NA | TRBV6-1 | CASSDLAESNQPQHF | TGTGCCAGCAGTGATTTGGCCGAGAGCAATCAGCCCCAGCATTTT
NA | TRBJ2-2 | 14 | NA | TRBV18 | CASSQGVNTGELFF | TGTGCCAGCTCACAAGGGGTAAACACCGGGGAGCTGTTTTTT
NA | TRBJ1-3 | 14 | NA | TRBV9 | CASSVRGAGNTIYF | TGTGCCAGCAGCGTACGGGGAGCTGGAAACACCATATATTTT
NA | TRBJ2-7 | 15 | TRBD2 | TRBV6-5 | CASSRSTSGQYEQYF | TGTGCCAGCAGTCGCTCGACTAGCGGGCAATACGAGCAGTACTTC